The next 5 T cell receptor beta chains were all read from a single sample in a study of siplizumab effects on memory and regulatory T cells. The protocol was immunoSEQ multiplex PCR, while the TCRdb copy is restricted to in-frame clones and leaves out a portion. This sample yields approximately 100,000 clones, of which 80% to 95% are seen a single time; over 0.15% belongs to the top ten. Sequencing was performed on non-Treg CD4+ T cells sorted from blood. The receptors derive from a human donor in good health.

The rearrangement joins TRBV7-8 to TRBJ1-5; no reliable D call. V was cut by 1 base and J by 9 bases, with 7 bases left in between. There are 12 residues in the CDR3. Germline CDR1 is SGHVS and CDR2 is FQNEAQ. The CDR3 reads CASSLEGAPQHF. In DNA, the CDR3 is TGTGCCAGCAGCTTAGAGGGTGCGCCCCAGCATTTT.

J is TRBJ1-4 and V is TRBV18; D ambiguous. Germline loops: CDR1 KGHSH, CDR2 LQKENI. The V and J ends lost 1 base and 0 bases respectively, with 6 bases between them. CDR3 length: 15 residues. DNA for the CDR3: TGTGCCAGCTCACCACGGTCCGCAACTAATGAAAAACTGTTTTTT. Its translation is CASSPRSATNEKLFF.

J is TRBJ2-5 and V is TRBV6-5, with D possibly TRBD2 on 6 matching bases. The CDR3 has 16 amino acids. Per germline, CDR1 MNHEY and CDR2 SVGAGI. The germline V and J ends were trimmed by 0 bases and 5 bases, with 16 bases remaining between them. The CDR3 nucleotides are TGTGCCAGCAGTTACTCGACGGGGGAAGGTCGGGAGACCCAGTACTTC. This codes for CASSYSTGEGRETQYF.

CDR3 nucleotide sequence: TGTGCCAGCAGCGCGGGACAAACGAACACTGAAGCTTTCTTT. Translated: CASSAGQTNTEAFF. The chain has TRBV9 and TRBJ1-1; D might be TRBD1 (6 bases). The CDR3 totals 14 residues. Germline CDR1 and CDR2: SGDLS and YYNGEE. Trimming cost V 3 bases and J 1 base, with 10 bases left between them.

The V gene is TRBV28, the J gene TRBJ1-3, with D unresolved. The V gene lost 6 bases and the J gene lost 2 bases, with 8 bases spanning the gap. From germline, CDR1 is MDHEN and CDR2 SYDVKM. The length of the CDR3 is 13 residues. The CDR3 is CASRLGPGNTIYF. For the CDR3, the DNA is TGTGCCAGCAGACTCGGCCCTGGAAACACCATATATTTT.